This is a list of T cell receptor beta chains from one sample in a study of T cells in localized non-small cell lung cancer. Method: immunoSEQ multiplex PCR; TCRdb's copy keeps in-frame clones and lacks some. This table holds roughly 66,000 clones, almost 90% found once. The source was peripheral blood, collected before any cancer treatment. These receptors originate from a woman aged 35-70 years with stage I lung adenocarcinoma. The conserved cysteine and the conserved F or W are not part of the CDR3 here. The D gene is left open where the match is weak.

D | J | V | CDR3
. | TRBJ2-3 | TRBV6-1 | ASRLLVGDTQY
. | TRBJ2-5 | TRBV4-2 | ASSQGRTKDQETQY
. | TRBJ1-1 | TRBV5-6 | ASSVSGPLNTEAF
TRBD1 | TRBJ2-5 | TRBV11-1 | ASSFGQEETQY
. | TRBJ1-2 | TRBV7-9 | ASSSSYGYT
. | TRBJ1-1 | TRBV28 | ASRRVGRGTEAF
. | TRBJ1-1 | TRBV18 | ASSPGFRTEAF
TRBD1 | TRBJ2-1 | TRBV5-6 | ASSSPGTGSYNEQF
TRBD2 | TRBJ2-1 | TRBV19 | ASSMASGSLPPAWF
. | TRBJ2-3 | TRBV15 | ATSRDQDTQY
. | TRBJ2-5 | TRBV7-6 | ASSLAWEEGKETQY
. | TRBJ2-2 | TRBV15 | ATSSILATNTGELF
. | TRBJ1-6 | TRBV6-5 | ASSLGGNSPLH
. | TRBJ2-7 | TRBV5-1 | ASSGEDSYEQY
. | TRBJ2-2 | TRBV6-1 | ASSEGLTDGELF
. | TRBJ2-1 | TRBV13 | ASSLDGTPYNEQF
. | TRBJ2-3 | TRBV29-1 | SVRLQGDTQY
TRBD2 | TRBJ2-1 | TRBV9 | ASGRTSGPREQF
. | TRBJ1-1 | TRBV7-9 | ASSLGGRLMAEAF
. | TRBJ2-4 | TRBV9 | ASSTSGDIGDIQY
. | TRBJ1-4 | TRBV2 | ASRTSGQTNEKLF
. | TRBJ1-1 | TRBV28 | ASSSPYRESMNTEAF
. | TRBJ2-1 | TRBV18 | ASSPYQGGQFGEQF
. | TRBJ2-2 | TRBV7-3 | ASSSQQAGELF
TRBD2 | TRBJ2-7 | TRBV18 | ASSQLAVYEQY